This T cell receptor beta chain stems from a study of T-cell reconstitution after alpha-beta-depleted transplantation in children. The library targeted TCRbeta and was prepared with unique molecular identifiers. TCRdb re-analysed the PCR reads in MiXCR, keeping a single row per CDR3 protein. The table includes some 350,000 distinct CDR3 sequences, 10% detected once. The CDR3 is 15 residues long. With 2 bases clipped from V and 3 bases from J, the junction kept 3 bases outside the gene matches. The germline gives CDR1 KGHSH, CDR2 LQKENI. J is TRBJ2-2 and V is TRBV18; 7 bases match TRBD1. Sequenced material: PBMCs from the stem cell graft donor, taken from the stem cell graft. The receptor comes from a human donor who donated a stem cell graft to a child with acute lymphoblastic leukemia. CDR3: CASSPGQAYTGELFF. CDR3 nucleotides: TGTGCCAGCTCACCAGGACAGGCGTACACCGGGGAGCTGTTTTTT.